This TCR beta chain was profiled in a study of chemoradiotherapy in HPV16-positive cancers (dated by TCRdb to about 2022). About the study as a whole: Using functional T-cell assays on cells from a couple of HPV16-positive patients, the researchers defined candidate HPV-specific T-cell clones and common TCR motifs. The study set out to ask whether T-cell immunity against the HPV oncoproteins E6 and E7 changes over the course of chemoradiotherapy and whether that immunity affects survival. The candidate HPV-specific TCRs and motifs were then tracked in TCR repertoires from around 86 patients with HPV-related cancers.

The method was the immunoSEQ multiplex PCR assay. TCRdb obtained this table from immuneACCESS and retained in-frame rearrangements with V and J assigned. These tables miss some clones; where compared with another copy, unresolved V genes account for less than half of the shortfall, and the remainder is unexplained. The sample records 1,500 to 2,000 clones, about 84% of which are singletons. Roughly a tenth of the sample is taken by the ten largest. This clone was picked up one time. No cognate antigen has been identified for it. Per-nucleotide qualities are absent, and no much larger clonotype sits a single base away. V is pared back by 1 base and J by 2 bases, with 9 bases lying between the germline termini. From cysteine to phenylalanine, the CDR3 is 15 amino acids long. Kept here is only the CDR3 DNA, which spans 45 bases and is read in frame from base 1. CDR1 and CDR2 were assigned from the germline V gene as MDHEN and SYDVKM.

Here is what the overall study found, with its caveats: Expansion of candidate HPV-specific clones and E7-related TCR motifs was observed in the tumor microenvironment during treatment, whereas no such expansion was observed for non-HPV-specific T cells. In HPV16-positive patients, expansion of HPV-responsive T cells during chemoradiotherapy was associated with improved recurrence-free survival. The functional definition of HPV-specific T cells came from only two HPV16-positive patients, and the survival association was reported for HPV16-positive patients.

Repertoires were sampled repeatedly over the course of chemoradiotherapy, so clonal expansion could be followed in the tumor microenvironment. The chain was built from TRBV28 and TRBJ1-5, and possibly TRBD1, on 5 matching bases. This clonotype originated in a human donor with HPV-associated anogenital cancer. This sample comprised tumor tissue, obtained from a patient who underwent chemoradiotherapy. The DNA is as follows: TGTGCCAGCAGTTTATCAGGGAACGGCAATCAGCCCCAGCATTTT. It codes for CASSLSGNGNQPQHF.